This T cell receptor beta chain was captured by sequencing in a study of T cell changes during pregnancy in multiple sclerosis. There are 14 residues in the CDR3. In germline, CDR1 is MNHEY, CDR2 SMNVEV (reference sequence). Trimming stripped 5 bases from V and 0 bases from J, with 9 bases between. Libraries were prepared by immunoSEQ multiplex PCR; TCRdb keeps only in-frame clonotypes and omits some of them. Found here are tens of thousands of clones, roughly nine tenths of them singletons; the top ten hold around 8%. This clone was detected a few times. V is TRBV27 and J is TRBJ2-3; a weak D match, TRBD2 (6 bases). Sequencing used CD8+ T cells from peripheral blood mononuclear cells, obtained in the second trimester of pregnancy. This clonotype was sampled from a female donor with multiple sclerosis, enrolled in a pregnancy study. The CDR3: CASSIGGSTDTQYF. CDR3 sequence (DNA): TGTGCCAGCAGTATCGGAGGGAGCACAGATACGCAGTATTTT.